The 26 T cell receptor beta chains listed next were all sequenced from one sample in a study of Graves' ophthalmopathy and Graves' hyperthyroidism. TCR beta CDR3 amplification used RNA transcripts. An opening RT-PCR round employed HTBI primers and preceded a second-round multiplex PCR. TCRdb reprocessed the multiplex PCR reads via MiXCR and lists one record per CDR3 protein. Altogether 150,000 to 200,000 distinct CDR3 sequences are present, about two fifths being singletons, with the ten largest covering 8% to 9.5%. Input material: peripheral blood. These receptors were taken from a young man with Graves' ophthalmopathy.

This clonotype appeared once. The rearrangement joins TRBV6-5 to TRBJ2-5; D ambiguous. The germline gives CDR1 MNHEY, CDR2 SVGAGI. This CDR3 has 12 residues. Trimming pared 2 bases from V and 1 base from J, leaving 2 bases between. In DNA, the CDR3 is TGTGCCAGCAGTTACGGCCAAGAGACCCAGTACTTC. Translation gives CASSYGQETQYF.

This clonotype was counted ten times or more. The J gene is TRBJ2-7, the V gene TRBV12-5, with a weak D call TRBD1 (7 bases). This CDR3 has 19 amino acids. Germline values: CDR1 LGHNT, CDR2 FRNRAP. Trimming cost V 6 bases and J 0 bases, with 27 bases left between them. The CDR3 nucleotides are TGTGCTAGTGGCCCGGGAGAGGGGGCGCTTCGTTCGGGCTCCTACGAGCAGTACTTC. Translated, it gives CASGPGEGALRSGSYEQYF.

Many counts were recorded for this clonotype. V is TRBV29-1 and J is TRBJ1-2; 8 nucleotides line up with TRBD1. V was pared by 6 bases and J by 2 bases, with 8 bases of the junction left unmatched. Germline-derived CDR1 and CDR2 are SQVTM and ANQGSEA. The CDR3 has 14 residues. Here the CDR3 reads CSVRAYRGNYGYTF. The CDR3 DNA reads TGCAGCGTCCGGGCGTACAGGGGGAACTATGGCTACACCTTC.

This clonotype was counted many times. V gene TRBV7-9 combines with J gene TRBJ2-5; D is ambiguous. Between the trimmed V and J ends, which lost 1 base and 5 bases, there was a span of 14 bases. Germline CDR1 reads SEHNR; CDR2 reads FQNEAQ (reference sequence). The CDR3 sequence is 15 residues long. The CDR3 DNA sequence: TGTGCCAGCAGCTTAGTCGACAATAAGGAGGAGACCCAGTACTTC. Translated, it gives CASSLVDNKEETQYF.

The chain combines TRBV12-3 or TRBV12-4 with TRBJ2-5; 10 bases fit TRBD2. Trimming cost V 6 bases and J 4 bases; bases outside gene matches: 5. The CDR3 runs 14 residues. CDR3 in amino acids: CASSFGLAAETQYF. In DNA, the CDR3 is TGTGCCAGCAGCTTTGGACTAGCGGCAGAGACCCAGTACTTC.

The chain recombines TRBV28 with TRBJ2-5, with D maybe TRBD1 (7 bases). Germline CDR1 MDHEN, CDR2 SYDVKM. The CDR3 runs to 15 residues. Trimming left V 2 bases short and J 4 bases short, with 14 bases between. CDR3 sequence reads: CASSLTGVGGETQYF. The CDR3 nucleotides read TGTGCCAGCAGTTTAACAGGGGTCGGGGGAGAGACCCAGTACTTC.

This clonotype has a count of ten or more. The chain uses TRBV13 and TRBJ2-7; TRBD1 agrees at 9 bases. J lost 2 bases, V lost 8 bases, and 10 bases had no gene match. There are 15 residues in the CDR3. The germline V gene encodes CDR1 PRHDT and CDR2 FYEKMQ (reference sequence). CDR3: CASRSRDRATYEQYF. The DNA of the CDR3 is TGTGCCAGCCGCTCAAGGGACAGGGCCACCTACGAGCAGTACTTC.

This chain joins TRBV6-2 or TRBV6-3 and TRBJ1-6; D not resolved. Trimming took off 5 bases at V and 7 bases at J, with 9 bases between the two ends. This CDR3 region has 13 residues. Per germline, CDR1 MNHEY and CDR2 SVGEGT. This CDR3 is CASSDTGNSPLHF. The CDR3 region has the DNA TGTGCCAGCAGTGACACGGGGAATTCACCCCTCCACTTT.

This clonotype was observed a few times. The CDR3 is CAWKKTGNQPQHF. The CDR3 DNA is TGTGCCTGGAAAAAGACAGGCAATCAGCCCCAGCATTTT. The J gene is TRBJ1-5, the V gene TRBV30; a weak D match, TRBD1 (5 bases). The V gene's germline CDR1 is GTSNPN and CDR2 SVGIG (reference sequence). The CDR3 runs 13 residues. The V gene lost 4 bases and the J gene lost 2 bases, with 9 bases spanning the gap.

This clonotype was seen many times. The chain joins TRBV7-2 to TRBJ2-5; 14 bases line up with TRBD2. This CDR3 has 17 amino acids. Germline CDR1 and CDR2: SGHTA and FQGNSA. V trimming: 3 bases; J trimming: 2 bases; junction bases outside the gene matches: 5. In DNA form, the CDR3 reads TGTGCCAGCAGCTTTTTCGGGACTAGCGGGGGACAAGAGACCCAGTACTTC. This gives the protein CASSFFGTSGGQETQYF.

The chain uses TRBV6-2 or TRBV6-3 and TRBJ2-5, with 7 bases that match TRBD1. The V gene end was trimmed by 5 bases and the J gene end by 5 bases; junction bases not matched to a gene: 14. Germline CDR1 is MNHEY and CDR2 is SVGEGT. The CDR3 has 16 amino acids. This chain's CDR3 is CASSNSGQAAGETQYF. The CDR3 DNA sequence: TGTGCCAGCAGTAATTCCGGACAGGCCGCAGGGGAGACCCAGTACTTC.

This rearrangement joins TRBV6-1 to TRBJ1-1; D unclear. With 5 bases removed from V and 0 bases from J, the gap between germline ends came to 16 bases. Germline values: CDR1 MNHNS, CDR2 SASEGT. This CDR3 is built from 16 residues. The CDR3 sequence: CASSRTIGPLNTEAFF. The CDR3 DNA is TGTGCCAGCAGTCGGACCATCGGGCCCCTGAACACTGAAGCTTTCTTT.

This clonotype was counted ten times or more. This chain connects TRBV19 to TRBJ2-5, with TRBD2 as a possible D gene (6 bases). Germline assignment: CDR1 LNHDA and CDR2 SQIVND (reference sequence). The length of the CDR3 is 15 residues. V was shortened by 3 bases and J by 1 base, with 12 bases between the two germline ends. The CDR3 here is CASSIGSAIQETQYF. CDR3 nucleotides: TGTGCCAGTAGTATCGGGAGCGCCATCCAAGAGACCCAGTACTTC.

The table lists this clonotype with many counts. The chain links TRBV10-3 to TRBJ2-7, with D possibly being TRBD1 or TRBD2 (6 bases each). V was shortened by 6 bases and J by 5 bases, with 14 bases between the two germline ends. The CDR3 has 13 amino acids. In germline, CDR1 is ENHRY, CDR2 SYGVKD. CDR3 nucleotides: TGTGCCATCAGGGTCGAAGGGGGGAACGAGCAGTACTTC. Translation: CAIRVEGGNEQYF.

The chain combines TRBV12-3 or TRBV12-4 with TRBJ1-1; a possible D gene is TRBD1 (5 bases). The V gene lost 7 bases and the J gene lost 0 bases, with 9 bases spanning the gap. There are 13 residues in the CDR3. Here the CDR3 DNA reads TGTGCCAGCACCGCGACAGTGAACACTGAAGCTTTCTTT. This gives the protein CASTATVNTEAFF.

This clonotype was found many times. This sequence joins TRBV9 and TRBJ1-3; tentatively, D is TRBD1 (5 bases). This CDR3 has 15 amino acids. Germline V gives CDR1 SGDLS, CDR2 YYNGEE. Trimming left V 4 bases short and J 0 bases short, with 11 bases between. The CDR3 loop is CASSRDSSSGNTIYF. The CDR3 DNA sequence: TGTGCCAGCAGCCGTGACAGCAGCTCTGGAAACACCATATATTTT.

This clonotype was observed at least ten times. This chain uses TRBV5-5 with TRBJ2-7; D is undetermined. There are 13 residues in the CDR3. Trimming cost V 1 base and J 5 bases, with 10 bases left between them. The germline V gene encodes CDR1 SGHKS and CDR2 YYEKEE (reference sequence). The CDR3 bases are TGTGCCAGCAGCTTGACCCCATCCCACGAGCAGTACTTC. Translating it yields CASSLTPSHEQYF.

This clonotype has a single count. This sequence joins TRBV6-1 and TRBJ1-1; 7 bases match TRBD1. Germline values: CDR1 MNHNS, CDR2 SASEGT. The trim removed 5 bases at V and 5 bases at J, leaving 8 bases unmatched. The CDR3 is 14 residues long. The CDR3 reads CASSITQGRTEAFF. CDR3 sequence (DNA): TGTGCCAGCAGTATAACACAGGGGAGGACTGAAGCTTTCTTT.

This clonotype was recorded at least ten times. This rearrangement joins TRBV19 to TRBJ1-1, with unresolved D. Trimming pared 3 bases from V and 4 bases from J, leaving 12 bases between. CDR3 length equals 14 residues. CDR1 and CDR2 from the germline V gene are LNHDA and SQIVND (reference sequence). The CDR3 DNA is TGTGCCAGTAGTATCCCCCCGAATCCCACTGAAGCTTTCTTT. Translation: CASSIPPNPTEAFF. The full variable domain, rest sourced from reference TRBV19 and TRBJ1-1, is DGGITQSPKYLFRKEGQNVTLSCEQNLNHDAMYWYRQDPGQGLRLIYYSQIVNDFQKGDIAEGYSVSREKKESFPLTVTSAQKNPTAFYLCASSIPPNPTEAFFGQGTRLTVV.

This clonotype was counted at least ten times. This chain joins TRBV18 and TRBJ2-7, with D perhaps matching TRBD1 (5 bases). Trimming left V 2 bases short and J 3 bases short, with 20 bases between. This CDR3 has 17 residues. Germline V gene sequence: CDR1 KGHSH, CDR2 LQKENI. The CDR3 loop reads CASSPSGFTPNIYEQYF. In DNA form, the CDR3 reads TGTGCCAGCTCACCATCAGGGTTCACCCCCAACATCTACGAGCAGTACTTC. Full variable domain (missing parts from reference TRBV18 and TRBJ2-7): NAGVMQNPRHLVRRRGQEARLRCSPMKGHSHVYWYRQLPEEGLKFMVYLQKENIIDESGMPKERFSAEFPKEGPSILRIQQVVRGDSAAYFCASSPSGFTPNIYEQYFGPGTRLTVT.

This rearrangement joins TRBV12-3 or TRBV12-4 to TRBJ2-5; 7 bases are shared with TRBD2. Germline trimming cut 6 bases from V and 2 bases from J; bases unmatched to any gene: 12. CDR3 length: 16 residues. CDR3 region: CASSLASRGGQETQYF. CDR3 bases: TGTGCCAGCAGCCTAGCGAGTCGGGGAGGGCAAGAGACCCAGTACTTC.

This clonotype was seen many times. This chain joins TRBV5-1 and TRBJ1-2; D gene unclear. This CDR3 spans 13 amino acids. V lost 4 bases and J lost 4, with 11 bases in between. From germline, CDR1 is SGHRS and CDR2 YFSETQ. CDR3 sequence (DNA): TGCGCCAGCAGCGCGACAAGAAGCTATGGCTACACCTTC. Protein product: CASSATRSYGYTF.

This clonotype was counted at least ten times. CDR3 coding DNA: TGCGCCAGCAGCTTGGGCAGCGGTAGCGCTGAAGCTTTCTTT. Translating gives CASSLGSGSAEAFF. The J gene is TRBJ1-1, the V gene TRBV5-1, with D unclear. Germline CDR1 reads SGHRS; CDR2 reads YFSETQ. The ends were cut back, 0 bases at V and 6 bases at J, with 12 bases in the middle. CDR3 size: 14 residues.

This clonotype appeared many times. This chain connects TRBV12-3 or TRBV12-4 to TRBJ2-2, with D perhaps given as TRBD1 or TRBD2 (5 bases each). Trimming pared 2 bases from V and 5 bases from J, leaving 18 bases between. CDR3 length: 17 amino acids. The chain's CDR3 is CASSLRRGSGPTGELFF. The CDR3 nucleotides read TGTGCCAGCAGTTTAAGAAGGGGCAGCGGTCCTACCGGGGAGCTGTTTTTT.

J is TRBJ2-7 and V is TRBV19; D unclear. Germline assignment: CDR1 LNHDA and CDR2 SQIVND (reference sequence). Trimming shortened V by 1 base and J by 9 bases, and 10 bases separated the two germline ends. CDR3 length: 12 residues. CDR3 sequence: CASSIGSSGQYF. For the CDR3, the DNA is TGTGCCAGTAGTATAGGGAGTTCAGGGCAGTACTTC.

The chain combines TRBV7-8 with TRBJ2-7; the D is unclear. Germline V gene lookup returns CDR1 SGHVS and CDR2 FQNEAQ. The CDR3 totals 16 residues. V gave up 0 bases and J gave up 1 base, with 13 bases separating them. The CDR3 protein is CASSLAAYGASYEQYF. The CDR3 DNA reads as TGTGCCAGCAGCTTAGCCGCCTACGGAGCATCCTACGAGCAGTACTTC.